The rows below give T cell receptor beta chains drawn from one sample of a study of blood T cell repertoires in COVID-19. Profiled with immunoSEQ multiplex PCR; TCRdb holds only in-frame clones, not every one. The repertoire has hundreds of thousands of clones, around 82% of them found once; the top ten carry 2% to 3%. Sequencing used peripheral blood. All receptors come from a woman in her forties with active or convalescent COVID-19. CDR3s leave out the opening cysteine and the closing phenylalanine or tryptophan. Clone sizes are given selectively: once, few, many, or a class where the clone is expanded.

j_call	clone_size	v_call	cdr3_aa
TRBJ2-2	-	TRBV5-4	ASSLGQGWNTGELF
TRBJ1-6	-	TRBV19	ASTHDRGNSPLH
TRBJ1-6	-	TRBV3-1/TRBV3-2	ASSQEGMPGKSPLH
TRBJ2-5	-	TRBV5-1	ASSQYRGGETQY
TRBJ2-2	-	TRBV30	AWSSSGTGELF
TRBJ1-5	-	TRBV3-1/TRBV3-2	ASSLRDQPQH
TRBJ2-2	few	TRBV7-6	ASSLRQGTTGELF
TRBJ1-1	-	TRBV5-5	ASTPDRALLGTEAF
TRBJ2-7	-	TRBV11-3	ASSLDRDRLYEQY
TRBJ2-2	few	TRBV5-1	ASSLAGPSGVNTGELF
TRBJ1-6	-	TRBV5-1	ASSLEPGQAGSYNSPLH
TRBJ1-3	-	TRBV11-2	ASSLTGLSGNTIY
TRBJ1-2	-	TRBV7-2	ASSLEGQAPNYGYT
TRBJ1-1	-	TRBV5-1	ASSLYTGGLNTEAF
TRBJ1-1	few	TRBV2	ASNLQGWDTEAF
TRBJ1-4	-	TRBV2	ASSERGLANEKLF
TRBJ1-1	-	TRBV6-5	ASSYSGQGRTEAF
TRBJ2-1	-	TRBV12-5	ASALGQGASYYNEQF